This T cell receptor beta chain was obtained from a study of T cells in localized non-small cell lung cancer (dated by TCRdb to about 2020). General notes on the study: T cell repertoires of 200 to 250 early-stage NSCLC patients were analyzed, with tumors being compared against uninvolved tumor-adjacent lungs. The cohort comprised some 240 treatment-naïve NSCLC patients with resected, localized lung tumors. A mean age of around 69 years was recorded for the NSCLC patients, of whom around 120 were male and over 100 were female.

General study outcomes and caveats: Because the study design was exploratory, TCR variables were selected using unadjusted p-values without false-discovery rate correction. Because multi-region sequencing of the tumors was not done, intratumor heterogeneity could not be ruled out. Uninvolved tumor-adjacent lung showed the highest T cell clonality, higher than tumor, which suggests more focused antigenic responses in the uninvolved tumor-adjacent lung. Higher blood T cell density associated with longer overall survival, while higher adjacent-lung clonality associated with shorter survival. Of the top 100 tumor clones, a median of 57 were detected in paired uninvolved adjacent lung; about 28 were also among that lung's top 100.

The immunoSEQ Assay was used to sequence TCR beta CDR3 regions from DNA. The study's own analysis went as follows. T cell density was computed as TCR beta template counts normalized to usable DNA estimated by amplifying housekeeping genes. The preseqR package was used to estimate richness by extrapolating to 400,000 templates for PBMC samples and to 120,000 templates for tissue samples. Clonality was defined by subtracting Pielou's evenness from one. Differential abundance testing on productive amino-acid clonotypes, with a minimum total count of 5 and an alpha of 0.1, was used to identify tissue-enriched TCRs. The Jaccard Index and the Morisita Overlap Index were used to measure repertoire overlap between compartments. TCR beta CDR3s were clustered by GLIPH together with public tetramer-defined viral CDR3s, and at least three viral sequences plus V-gene enrichment were required for viral motifs. TCRdb mirrors the immuneACCESS table, restricted to in-frame sequences. Some clones are absent from its copies; in checked studies, under half trace to an unresolved V gene, and the reason for the others is unknown. V and J calls and clone size follow that table, whereas D and trimming were derived from the DNA. In this sample the table shows 35,000 to 40,000 clones, around 79% of which occur a single time. In total, the top ten clones hold approximately 15% of the sample.

At diagnosis, peripheral blood, uninvolved tumor-adjacent lung and tumor were collected and were preserved as a mix of fresh-frozen and FFPE material. For TCR repertoire profiling, blood samples were analyzed as peripheral blood mononuclear cells. Turning to this clone: What antigen it recognizes has not been identified. Per-base quality was not reported, and no clone a single base away is much larger than it.

The receptor's source is a male donor at least 60 years old with stage III squamous cell lung carcinoma. The sequences come from peripheral blood, collected before any cancer treatment.

The nucleotide sequence reads as follows: TGTGCCAGCAGTGAATTGACAACGCCAGGCGGCCGTCATCAGCCCCAGCATTTT. The encoded protein is CASSELTTPGGRHQPQHF. Recombination connected TRBV2 to TRBJ1-5; the D gene cannot be resolved reliably. As encoded in the germline V gene, CDR1 is SNHLY while CDR2 is FYNNEI. Trimming at the junction amounts to 2 bases on V and 5 bases on J, and the germline ends lie 22 bases apart. The CDR3 numbers 18 residues from cysteine through phenylalanine. This entry keeps only the CDR3 DNA: 54 bases, framed from base 1. The full variable domain, with segments outside the CDR3 supplied by the reference TRBV2 and TRBJ1-5 proteins, appears as EPEVTQTPSHQVTQMGQEVILRCVPISNHLYFYWYRQILGQKVEFLVSFYNNEISEKSEIFDDQFSVERPDGSNFTLKIRSTKLEDSAMYFCASSELTTPGGRHQPQHFGDGTRLSIL.